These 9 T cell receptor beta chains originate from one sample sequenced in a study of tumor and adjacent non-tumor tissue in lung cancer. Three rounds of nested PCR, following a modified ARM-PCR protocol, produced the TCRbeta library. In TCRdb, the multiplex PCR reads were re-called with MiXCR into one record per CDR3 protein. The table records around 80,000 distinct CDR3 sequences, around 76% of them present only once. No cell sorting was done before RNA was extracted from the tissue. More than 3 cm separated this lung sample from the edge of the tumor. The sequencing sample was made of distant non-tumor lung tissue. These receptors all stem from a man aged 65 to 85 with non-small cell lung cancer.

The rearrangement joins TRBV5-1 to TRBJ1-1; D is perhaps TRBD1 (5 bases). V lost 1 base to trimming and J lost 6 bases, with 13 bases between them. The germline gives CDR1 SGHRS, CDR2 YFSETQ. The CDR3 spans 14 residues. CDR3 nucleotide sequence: TGCGCCAGCAGCTTGTTTGGGGTCAGGGCTGAAGCTTTCTTT. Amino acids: CASSLFGVRAEAFF.

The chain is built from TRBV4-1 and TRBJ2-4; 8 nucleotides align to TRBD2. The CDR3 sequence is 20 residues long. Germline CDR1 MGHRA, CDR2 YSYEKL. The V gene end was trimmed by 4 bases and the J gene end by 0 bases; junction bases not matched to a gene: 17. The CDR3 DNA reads TGCGCCAGCAGCCCACTACATCTAGCGGGCGCTGCTCCAGCCAAAAACATTCAGTACTTC. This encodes CASSPLHLAGAAPAKNIQYF.

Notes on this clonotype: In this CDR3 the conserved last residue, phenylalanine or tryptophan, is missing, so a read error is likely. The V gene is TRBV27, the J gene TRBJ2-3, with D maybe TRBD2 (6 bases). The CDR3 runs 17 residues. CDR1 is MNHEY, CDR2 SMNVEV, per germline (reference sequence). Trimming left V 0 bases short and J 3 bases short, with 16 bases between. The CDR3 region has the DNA TGTGCCAGCAGTTTATCCTTAAGGAGGACTATAACAGATACGCAGTATCTT. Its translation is CASSLSLRRTITDTQYL.

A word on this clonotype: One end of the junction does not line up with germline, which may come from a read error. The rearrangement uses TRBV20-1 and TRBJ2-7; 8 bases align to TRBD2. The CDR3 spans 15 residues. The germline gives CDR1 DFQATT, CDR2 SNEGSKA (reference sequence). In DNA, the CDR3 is TGCAGTGATAGAGAAGGATTAGCGGGGACATACGAGCACTACTTC. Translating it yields CSDREGLAGTYEHYF.

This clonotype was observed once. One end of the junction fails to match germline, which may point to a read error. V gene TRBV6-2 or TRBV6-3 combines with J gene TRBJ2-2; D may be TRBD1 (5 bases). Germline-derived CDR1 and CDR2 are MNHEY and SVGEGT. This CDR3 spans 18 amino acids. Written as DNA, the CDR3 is TGCGACAGCAGACCCTATGAGTCTTGCGGAGCTCTCACCGGGGAGCTGTTTTTT. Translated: CDSRPYESCGALTGELFF.

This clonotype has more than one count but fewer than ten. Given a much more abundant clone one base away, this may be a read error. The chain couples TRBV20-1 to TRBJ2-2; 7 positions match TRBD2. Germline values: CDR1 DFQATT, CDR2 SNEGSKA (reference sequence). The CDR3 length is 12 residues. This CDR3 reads CSLAANTRELFF. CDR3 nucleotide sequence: TGCAGTCTAGCGGCGAACACCAGGGAGCTGTTTTTT.

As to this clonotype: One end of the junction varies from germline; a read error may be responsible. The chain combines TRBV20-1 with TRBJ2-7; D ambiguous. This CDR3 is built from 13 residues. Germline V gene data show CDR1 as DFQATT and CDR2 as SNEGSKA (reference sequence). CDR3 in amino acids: CNARSSVSYEQYF. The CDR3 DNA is TGCAATGCTAGAAGCTCAGTTTCCTACGAACAGTACTTC.

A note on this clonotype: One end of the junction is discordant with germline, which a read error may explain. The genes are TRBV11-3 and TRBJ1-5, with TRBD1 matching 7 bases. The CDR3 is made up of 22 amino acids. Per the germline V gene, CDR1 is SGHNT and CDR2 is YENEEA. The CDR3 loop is CANSFLFKLGGLSFRSNQPQHF. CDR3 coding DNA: TGCGCCAACAGCTTCCTATTCAAATTAGGGGGCCTGAGCTTCCGTAGCAATCAGCCCCAGCATTTT.

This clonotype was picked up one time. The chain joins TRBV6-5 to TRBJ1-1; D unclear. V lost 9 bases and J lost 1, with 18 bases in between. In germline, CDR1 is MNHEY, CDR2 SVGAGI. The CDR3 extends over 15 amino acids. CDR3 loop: CASIYSPRGNTEAFF. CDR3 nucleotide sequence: TGTGCCAGTATTTACTCCCCCCGGGGGAACACTGAAGCTTTCTTT.